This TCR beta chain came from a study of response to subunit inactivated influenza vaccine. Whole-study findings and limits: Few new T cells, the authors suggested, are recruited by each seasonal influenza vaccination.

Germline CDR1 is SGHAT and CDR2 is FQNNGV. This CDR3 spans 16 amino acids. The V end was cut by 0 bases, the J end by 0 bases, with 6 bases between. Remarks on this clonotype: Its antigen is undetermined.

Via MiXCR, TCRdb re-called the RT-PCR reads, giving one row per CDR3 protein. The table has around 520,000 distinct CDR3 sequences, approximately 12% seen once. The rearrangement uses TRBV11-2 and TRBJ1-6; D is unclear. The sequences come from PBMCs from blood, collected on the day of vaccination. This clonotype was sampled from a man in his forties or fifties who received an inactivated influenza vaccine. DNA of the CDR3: TGTGCCAGCAGCTTAGAAGGCCTCTCCTATAATTCACCCCTCCACTTT. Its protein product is CASSLEGLSYNSPLHF.